The rows below give T cell receptor beta chains drawn from one sample of a study of CD8+CD57+ T cells in acquired aplastic anemia. TCRdb called the reads again in MiXCR, with one record for every CDR3 protein. The data hold under 500,000 distinct CDR3 sequences, with around 30% observed a single time. Source material: sorted CD4+, CD8+, or CD8+CD57+ T cells (not recorded which) from PBMCs. These receptors originate from a human donor with aplastic anemia. The CDR3 runs from the conserved cysteine through the conserved F or W. D genes are given only for firm matches. Where a row states a size, it is once, few, many or the class of an expanded clone; other rows omit it.

TGCAGTGCCACTTTGACTAGCGGGAGAGGAGATACGCAGTATTTT,CSATLTSGRGDTQYF,TRBV20-1,TRBJ2-3,TRBD2,.
TGCAGTGTCCAACCGGGAACCTACAATGAGCAGTTCTTC,CSVQPGTYNEQFF,TRBV20-1,TRBJ2-1,.,few
TGTGCCAGCAGGCGGACGATCGTCGGGAACACTGAAGCTTTCTTT,CASRRTIVGNTEAFF,TRBV10-2,TRBJ1-1,.,.
TGTGCCAGCAGCGCACCGTTAAGCGGGGGGGCCTATGAGCAGTACTTC,CASSAPLSGGAYEQYF,TRBV7-2,TRBJ2-7,TRBD2,.
TGTGCCAGCAGCTTAGGGGGCCTTACTAGCGCCAAAAACATTCAGTACTTC,CASSLGGLTSAKNIQYF,TRBV11-2,TRBJ2-4,.,.
TGTGCCAGCAGTCCCAGGACTAGCGGGGTGAGGACCGGGGAGCTGTTTTTT,CASSPRTSGVRTGELFF,TRBV2,TRBJ2-2,TRBD2,.
TGTGCTAGTGGTTTGCCCCAGACCTATGGCTACACCTTC,CASGLPQTYGYTF,TRBV12-5,TRBJ1-2,.,many
TGTGCCAGCAGCCGGCGGGGGGCCGAGCAGTTCTTC,CASSRRGAEQFF,TRBV5-5,TRBJ2-1,TRBD2,few
TGTGCCAGCAGCTTAGGCCCGCCAGCGGGGGGGCGAGAGCAGACCCAGTACTTC,CASSLGPPAGGREQTQYF,TRBV7-6,TRBJ2-5,TRBD2,few
TGTGCCAGCAGCTTTCCCGAAGAGACCCAGTACTTC,CASSFPEETQYF,TRBV7-2,TRBJ2-5,.,many
TGCGCCAGCAGCCAAGTTTTAGGGGGGAACACTGAAGCTTTCTTT,CASSQVLGGNTEAFF,TRBV4-3,TRBJ1-1,.,.
TGTGCCAGCAGGACTAGCGGGGTATTTACCTACAATGAGCAGTTCTTC,CASRTSGVFTYNEQFF,TRBV25-1,TRBJ2-1,TRBD2,few
TGTGCCAGCAGCCAAGTGGTTAGGCGGGGCGTCAAAAACATTCAGTACTTC,CASSQVVRRGVKNIQYF,TRBV3-1,TRBJ2-4,.,.
TGCAGTGCTGGGGTGGAGGGGTTCTATGGCTACACCTTC,CSAGVEGFYGYTF,TRBV20-1,TRBJ1-2,.,many
TGCAGTGCCAGAGCCGGGACTAGGGGTGGCAATGAGCAGTTCTTC,CSARAGTRGGNEQFF,TRBV20-1,TRBJ2-1,TRBD2,.
TGTGCCAGCAGCGTAGTTGGCAGGGGATGTCGAAGCAATCAGCCCCAGCATTTT,CASSVVGRGCRSNQPQHF,TRBV9,TRBJ1-5,.,many
TGCAGTGCTAGTAAACAGGGGGCCCTGGAAGCTTTCTTT,CSASKQGALEAFF,TRBV20-1,TRBJ1-1,TRBD1,few
TGTGCCAGCGCCCTGGCAGGGGAAGATACGCAGTATTTT,CASALAGEDTQYF,TRBV19,TRBJ2-3,.,many
TGTGCCAACAAGGGACAGGGACGGGACGAGCAGTACTTC,CANKGQGRDEQYF,TRBV25-1,TRBJ2-7,TRBD1,few
TGTGCCAGCAGCTTCCCGAGAGAGGGGGGGAATGGCTACACCTTC,CASSFPREGGNGYTF,TRBV7-9,TRBJ1-2,.,many
TGTGCCAGCACCCGGGGACTAGCCCACAATGAGCAGTTCTTC,CASTRGLAHNEQFF,TRBV7-8,TRBJ2-1,TRBD2,few
TGTGCCAGCAGCTTCAGGAGAAAAGGCAGAGAGAACACCGGGGAGCTGTTTTTT,CASSFRRKGRENTGELFF,TRBV11-1,TRBJ2-2,.,.
TGTGCCAGCAGCTTGAGGGGGCCCTCCGGCTACACCTTC,CASSLRGPSGYTF,TRBV5-6,TRBJ1-2,TRBD1,many